This entry is about one TCR beta chain. The target antigen is unknown. An end of the junction does not agree with germline; a read error may underlie this. The CDR3 extends over 14 amino acids. Per germline, CDR1 SGHAT and CDR2 FQDESV (reference sequence). The template for TCR beta VDJ and CDR3 sequence profiling was genomic DNA. TCRdb ran MiXCR on the reads and lists one entry per CDR3 protein. Of more than 250,000 distinct CDR3 sequences listed, 82% were seen once; the top ten hold over 35%. The sequenced patients had an expansion of CD8+CD57+ cells seen by flow cytometry. No therapy had been given to the patients at the time of blood sampling. The data were taken from a study of CD8+CD57+ T cells in acquired aplastic anemia. Study-wide points: Overlapping CD8+ CDR3 repertoires of patients and controls contained approximately 28 shared sequences.

The origin of this receptor is a human donor with aplastic anemia. This sequence joins TRBV11-1 and TRBJ2-5, with 7 nucleotides matching TRBD1. The sequenced sample was sorted CD4+, CD8+, or CD8+CD57+ T cells (not recorded which) from PBMCs. CDR3 in DNA: TGCGCCAGCAGCTCAGGGGGATCGGGAGAGACCCAGTACTTC. Protein sequence: CASSSGGSGETQYF.